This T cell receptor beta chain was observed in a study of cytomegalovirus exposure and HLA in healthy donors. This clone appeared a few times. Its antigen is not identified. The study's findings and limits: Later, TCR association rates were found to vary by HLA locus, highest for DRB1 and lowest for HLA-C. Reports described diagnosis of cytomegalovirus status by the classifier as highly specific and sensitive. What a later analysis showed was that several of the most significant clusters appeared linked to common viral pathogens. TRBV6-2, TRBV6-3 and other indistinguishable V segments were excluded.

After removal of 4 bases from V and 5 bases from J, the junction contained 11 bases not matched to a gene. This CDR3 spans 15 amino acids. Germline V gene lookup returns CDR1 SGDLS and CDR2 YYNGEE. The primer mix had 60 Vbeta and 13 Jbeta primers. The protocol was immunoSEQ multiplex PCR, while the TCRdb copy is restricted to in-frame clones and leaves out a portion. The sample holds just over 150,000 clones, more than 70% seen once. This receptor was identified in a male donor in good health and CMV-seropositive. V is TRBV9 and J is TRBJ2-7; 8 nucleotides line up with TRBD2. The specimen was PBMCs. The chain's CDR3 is CASSKSGTRAHEQYF. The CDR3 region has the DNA TGTGCCAGCAGCAAATCCGGGACTAGGGCCCACGAGCAGTACTTC.